Reported below is one T cell receptor beta chain. The entry originates in a study of blood T cell repertoires in COVID-19. Study-level information: PBMCs, B-cell-depleted T cells, or T cells provided the cDNA or gDNA that made up the material.

In the original workflow: The authors estimated nucleated cell counts from reference gene primer amplification. Sequencing used immunoSEQ multiplex PCR; TCRdb keeps in-frame clones, though not all of them. From that table come the V and J calls and clone size; the DNA was used to work out D and trimming. The sample has about 140,000 clones, 65% to 90% seen once. Trimming took 1 base from V and 3 from J, leaving 14 bases between them. Germline CDR1 reads SGHRS; CDR2 reads YFSETQ. The CDR3 has 15 residues. This chain links TRBV5-1 with TRBJ2-7, with D hard to call. Sample: peripheral blood. The receptor's source is a human donor in a cohort sampled during active COVID-19. The CDR3 DNA follows: TGCGCCAGCAGCTTGACTGGAGCCTCGGGCTACGAGCAGTACTTC. This sequence encodes CASSLTGASGYEQYF.